These 2 T cell receptor beta chains came from one sample sequenced in a study of cytomegalovirus exposure and HLA in healthy donors. The PCR contained 60 Vbeta and 13 Jbeta primers. Here immunoSEQ multiplex PCR was the method, and the copy in TCRdb shows in-frame clones only, minus some. The data contain some 170,000 clones, around 80% of them singletons. The material sequenced was PBMCs. These receptors were taken from a man aged 40-55 years in good health and CMV-seronegative.

The chain has TRBV4-2 and TRBJ1-5; TRBD1 aligns across 8 bases. The CDR3 has 18 amino acids. Trimming removed 4 bases from V and 2 bases from J; junction bases left unmatched: 13. Germline CDR1 LGHNA, CDR2 YNFKEQ. The CDR3 DNA reads TGTGCCAGCAGCCTAATCGACAGGGGTCCGGCGGGCAATCAGCCCCAGCATTTT. It yields the protein CASSLIDRGPAGNQPQHF.

This clone was seen a handful of times. The CDR3 DNA is TGTGCCAGCAGTTCCGCGGGGACTAGCGGGGTCGAGCAGTACTTC. Protein sequence: CASSSAGTSGVEQYF. This chain uses TRBV6-5 with TRBJ2-5, with 13 bases lining up with TRBD2. The end of the DNA fits TRBJ2-7 better, so the J call may be wrong. Germline V gene data show CDR1 as MNHEY and CDR2 as SVGAGI. The CDR3 extends over 15 amino acids.